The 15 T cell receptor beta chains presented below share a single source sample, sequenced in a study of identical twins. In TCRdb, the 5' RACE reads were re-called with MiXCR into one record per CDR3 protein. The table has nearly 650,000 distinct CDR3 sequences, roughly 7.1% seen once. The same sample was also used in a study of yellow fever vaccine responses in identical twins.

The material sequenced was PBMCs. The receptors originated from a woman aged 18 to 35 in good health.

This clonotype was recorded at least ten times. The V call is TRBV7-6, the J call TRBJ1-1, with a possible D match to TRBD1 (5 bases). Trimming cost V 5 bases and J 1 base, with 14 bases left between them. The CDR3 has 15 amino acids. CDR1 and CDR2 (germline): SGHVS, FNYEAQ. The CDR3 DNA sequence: TGTGCCAGCAGCCTTCGGAGGGGCTGGAACACTGAAGCTTTCTTT. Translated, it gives CASSLRRGWNTEAFF.

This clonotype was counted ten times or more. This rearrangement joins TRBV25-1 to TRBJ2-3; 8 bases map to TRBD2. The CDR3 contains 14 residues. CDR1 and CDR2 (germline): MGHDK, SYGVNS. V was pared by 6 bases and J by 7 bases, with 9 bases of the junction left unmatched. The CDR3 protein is CASRPGGAENTQYF. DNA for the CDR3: TGTGCCAGCAGGCCCGGGGGGGCGGAAAATACGCAGTATTTT.

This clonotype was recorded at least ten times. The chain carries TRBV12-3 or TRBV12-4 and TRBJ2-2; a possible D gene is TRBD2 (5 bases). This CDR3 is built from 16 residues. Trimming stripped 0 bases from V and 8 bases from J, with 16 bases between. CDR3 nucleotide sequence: TGTGCCAGCAGTTTAGCGGGCTCGGCTAGCTCTGGGGAGCTGTTTTTT. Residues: CASSLAGSASSGELFF.

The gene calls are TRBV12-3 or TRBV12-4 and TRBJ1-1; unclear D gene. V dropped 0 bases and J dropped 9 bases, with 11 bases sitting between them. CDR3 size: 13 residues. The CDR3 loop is CASSLAQRTKAFF. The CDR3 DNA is TGTGCCAGCAGTTTAGCGCAGAGAACGAAAGCTTTCTTT.

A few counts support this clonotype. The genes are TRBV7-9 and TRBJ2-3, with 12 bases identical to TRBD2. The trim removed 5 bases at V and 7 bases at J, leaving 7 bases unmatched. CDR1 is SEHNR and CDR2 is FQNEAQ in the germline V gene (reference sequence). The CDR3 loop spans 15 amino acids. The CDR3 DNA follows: TGTGCCAGCAGCACCGGACTAGCGGGATTGAATACGCAGTATTTT. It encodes CASSTGLAGLNTQYF.

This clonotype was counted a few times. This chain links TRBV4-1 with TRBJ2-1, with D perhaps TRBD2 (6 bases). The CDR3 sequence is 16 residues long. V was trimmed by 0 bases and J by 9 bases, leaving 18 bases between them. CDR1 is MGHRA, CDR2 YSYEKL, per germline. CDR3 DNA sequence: TGCGCCAGCAGCCAAGATGGAGGGCGACCTTTCAGTGAGCAGTTCTTC. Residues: CASSQDGGRPFSEQFF.

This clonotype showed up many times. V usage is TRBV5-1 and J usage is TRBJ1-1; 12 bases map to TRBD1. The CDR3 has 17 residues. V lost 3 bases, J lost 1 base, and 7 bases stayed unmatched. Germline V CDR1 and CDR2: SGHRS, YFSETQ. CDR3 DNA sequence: TGCGCCAGCAGCTCCCGGGGGGACAGGGGGCGGAACACTGAAGCTTTCTTT. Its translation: CASSSRGDRGRNTEAFF.

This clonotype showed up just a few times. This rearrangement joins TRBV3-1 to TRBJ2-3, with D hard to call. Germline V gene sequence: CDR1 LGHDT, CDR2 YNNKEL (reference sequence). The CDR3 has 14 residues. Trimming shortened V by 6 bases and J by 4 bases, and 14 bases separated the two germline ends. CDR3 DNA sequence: TGTGCCAGCAGTACAAGCGCGGTCCCAGATACGCAGTATTTT. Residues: CASSTSAVPDTQYF.

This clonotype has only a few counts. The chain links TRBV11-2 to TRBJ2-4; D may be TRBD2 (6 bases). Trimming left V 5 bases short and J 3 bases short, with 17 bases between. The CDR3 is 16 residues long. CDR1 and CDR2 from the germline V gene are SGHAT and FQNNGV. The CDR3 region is CASSPILGLYKNIQYF. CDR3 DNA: TGTGCCAGCAGCCCAATCTTGGGACTGTACAAAAACATTCAGTACTTC.

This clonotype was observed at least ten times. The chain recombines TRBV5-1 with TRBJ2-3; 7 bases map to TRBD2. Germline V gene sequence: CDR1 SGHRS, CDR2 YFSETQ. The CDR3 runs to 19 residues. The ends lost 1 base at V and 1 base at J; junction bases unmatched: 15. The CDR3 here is CASSLLASRKAGRTDTQYF. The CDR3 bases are TGCGCCAGCAGCTTGCTTGCCTCACGGAAAGCGGGACGCACAGATACGCAGTATTTT.

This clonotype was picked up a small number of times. The CDR3 loop reads CASASGGSYEQYF. The CDR3, as DNA: TGTGCCAGTGCTAGCGGGGGTTCCTACGAGCAGTACTTC. This chain joins TRBV28 and TRBJ2-7, with 10 bases identical to TRBD2. V was clipped by 9 bases and J by 1 base; unmatched bases: 3. Germline V CDR1 and CDR2: MDHEN, SYDVKM. This CDR3 has 13 amino acids.

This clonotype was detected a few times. DNA of the CDR3: TGTGCCAGCAGCTGGGGACTAGCGGGCGAGACCTCCTACAATGAGCAGTTCTTC. Protein sequence: CASSWGLAGETSYNEQFF. The V and J genes are TRBV6-1 and TRBJ2-1; TRBD2 agrees at 12 bases. The CDR3 loop spans 18 amino acids. Per germline, CDR1 MNHNS and CDR2 SASEGT. Germline trimming cut 6 bases from V and 0 bases from J; bases unmatched to any gene: 9.

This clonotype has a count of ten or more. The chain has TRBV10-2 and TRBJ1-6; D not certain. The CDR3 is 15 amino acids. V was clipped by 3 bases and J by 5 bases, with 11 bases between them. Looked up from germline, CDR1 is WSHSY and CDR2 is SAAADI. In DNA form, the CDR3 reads TGCGCCAGCAGTGACCCCTCTGTGAATAATTCACCCCTCCACTTT. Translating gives CASSDPSVNNSPLHF.

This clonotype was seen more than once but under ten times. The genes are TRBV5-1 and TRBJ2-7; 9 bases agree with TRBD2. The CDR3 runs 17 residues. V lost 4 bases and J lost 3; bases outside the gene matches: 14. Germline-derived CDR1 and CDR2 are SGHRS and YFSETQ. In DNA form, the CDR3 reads TGCGCCAGCAGCACGGGGAGCGGGAGGTTTGGGGACTACGAGCAGTACTTC. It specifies CASSTGSGRFGDYEQYF. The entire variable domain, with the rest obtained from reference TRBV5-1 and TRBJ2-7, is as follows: KAGVTQTPRYLIKTRGQQVTLSCSPISGHRSVSWYQQTPGQGLQFLFEYFSETQRNKGNFPGRFSGRQFSNSRSEMNVSTLELGDSALYLCASSTGSGRFGDYEQYFGPGTRLTVT.

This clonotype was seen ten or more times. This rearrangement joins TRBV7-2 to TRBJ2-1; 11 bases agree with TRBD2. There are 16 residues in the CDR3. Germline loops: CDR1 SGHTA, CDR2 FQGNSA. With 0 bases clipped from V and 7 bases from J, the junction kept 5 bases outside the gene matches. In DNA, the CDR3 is TGTGCCAGCAGCTTAGCGCTTAGCGGGGGGGCAAATGAGCAGTTCTTC. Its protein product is CASSLALSGGANEQFF.